A selection of T cell receptor beta chains follows, all from one sample in a study of blood T cell repertoires in COVID-19. Profiled with immunoSEQ multiplex PCR; TCRdb holds only in-frame clones, not every one. This table holds 120,000 to 150,000 clones, 87% found once. Sequenced input: peripheral blood. The origin of the receptors is a man over 45 who had recovered from COVID-19. Both conserved end residues are part of each CDR3. The D gene is left open where the match is weak. Clone size is given for some rows only: seen once, a few or many times, or a class if the clone is expanded.

TGTGCCATCAGTGAAACGACAGGGGGGAACACTGAAGCTTTCTTT,CAISETTGGNTEAFF,TRBD1,TRBV10-3,.,TRBJ1-1
TGTGCCAGTAGTTTAAGACAGGGAAAGAACTATGGCTACACCTTC,CASSLRQGKNYGYTF,TRBD1,TRBV19,.,TRBJ1-2
TGCGCCAGCAGCCCTATAGCGGGGCGCGAGCAGTACTTC,CASSPIAGREQYF,TRBD2,TRBV4-3,.,TRBJ2-7
TGTGCCAGCAGTTTAGCGGGGGGGCCCCACAATGAGCAGTTCTTC,CASSLAGGPHNEQFF,TRBD2,TRBV27,few,TRBJ2-1
TGTGCCAGTCTCTCAGGGGACCGGGCGTCGGCTGAAGCTTTCTTT,CASLSGDRASAEAFF,.,TRBV19,.,TRBJ1-1
TGCAGCGTTGGACCTTCAGGGGGTTACGAGCAGTACTTC,CSVGPSGGYEQYF,TRBD1,TRBV29-1,.,TRBJ2-7
TGTGCCAGCAGCCCAACTCAAAACATTCAGTACTTC,CASSPTQNIQYF,.,TRBV7-2,.,TRBJ2-4
TGTGCCAGCAGCGCCAGGGGGCGCGTGGGCTCACCCCTCCACTTT,CASSARGRVGSPLHF,.,TRBV21-1,few,TRBJ1-6
TGTGCCACCGTAGTGCAGGGTGGTCTTCTGTGTGGCTACACCTTC,CATVVQGGLLCGYTF,.,TRBV24-1,.,TRBJ1-2
TGTGCCAGCAGCTTAGAGGGACTAGCGGAGCAGTACTTC,CASSLEGLAEQYF,TRBD2,TRBV7-2,once,TRBJ2-7
TGTGCCATCAGTGACCCGGGACTGGACGAATCTGAAGCTTTCTTT,CAISDPGLDESEAFF,.,TRBV10-3,.,TRBJ1-1
TGTGCCAGCAGCCTCGGTCTGGGCATTAATCAGCCCCAGCATTTT,CASSLGLGINQPQHF,.,TRBV7-2,.,TRBJ1-5
TGCGCCAGCGGACTAGCGGGGGTAGGAGATACGCAGTATTTT,CASGLAGVGDTQYF,TRBD2,TRBV4-1,.,TRBJ2-3
TGTGCCAGCAGCCAAGCCCGGACAGGGGGCAGGAATGAGCAGTTCTTC,CASSQARTGGRNEQFF,TRBD1,TRBV3-1/TRBV3-2,.,TRBJ2-1
TGTGCCAGCAGCTCCCCTACCGAGCGGGGGGATGGGGATGAGCAGTTCTTC,CASSSPTERGDGDEQFF,TRBD2,TRBV11-3,.,TRBJ2-1
TGCGCCAGCAGTGAGCTACGGGACTACGAGCAGTACTTC,CASSELRDYEQYF,.,TRBV10-2,.,TRBJ2-7
TGCGCCAGCAGCCCGGAGAGGGCCTGGAACACCGGGGAGCTGTTTTTT,CASSPERAWNTGELFF,.,TRBV5-1,.,TRBJ2-2
TGTGCCAGCAGCCGGGGACTAGCGGGGGGCCACGAGCAGTACTTC,CASSRGLAGGHEQYF,TRBD2,TRBV11-2,.,TRBJ2-7
TGTGCCAGCAGTGATCTCCCACTCTCCTACGAGCAGTACTTC,CASSDLPLSYEQYF,.,TRBV6-1,.,TRBJ2-7
TGCGCCAGCAGCTTGCTGACAGGGGGGTACGAGCAGTACTTC,CASSLLTGGYEQYF,TRBD1,TRBV5-1,.,TRBJ2-7
TGTGCCAGCAGCTTGGCCAGGGTTGAGCCCCAGCATTTT,CASSLARVEPQHF,.,TRBV5-8,.,TRBJ1-5
TGCGCCAGCAGCCAAGACACTAGTAGGAGTGAGCAGTTCTTC,CASSQDTSRSEQFF,.,TRBV4-3,.,TRBJ2-1
TGTGCCAGCAGTGAAGTGGGGCGGGGTGGCACAGATACGCAGTATTTT,CASSEVGRGGTDTQYF,.,TRBV2,.,TRBJ2-3
TGTGCCAGCAGCTCCCCCCAGGCCCTGTCCGGAGCTTTCTTT,CASSSPQALSGAFF,.,TRBV5-4,.,TRBJ1-1
TGTGCCAGTGGGACAGGGCACTACTATGGCTACACCTTC,CASGTGHYYGYTF,TRBD1,TRBV6-5,.,TRBJ1-2
TGCGCCAGCAGCCAAGATAGGTCCCGAAACGGGGTGAATGAAAAACTGTTTTTT,CASSQDRSRNGVNEKLFF,.,TRBV4-1,.,TRBJ1-4
TGTGCCAGCTCACCACCGAAGGGAGTAATTCCAAACACTGAAGCTTTCTTT,CASSPPKGVIPNTEAFF,.,TRBV18,.,TRBJ1-1
TGTGCCAGCAGTTTACAGTGGAACACTGAAGCTTTCTTT,CASSLQWNTEAFF,.,TRBV7-9,.,TRBJ1-1
TGTGCCAGCAGTGAATTTGAGGGGGCTATTCAGAACTATGGCTACACCTTC,CASSEFEGAIQNYGYTF,TRBD1,TRBV25-1,.,TRBJ1-2
TGTGCCAGCAGCCAGTGGGCCCCGCCAGGGGATGAGCAGTTCTTC,CASSQWAPPGDEQFF,.,TRBV3-1/TRBV3-2,.,TRBJ2-1
TGCGCCAGCAGCCAAGATTTTGGGGACAGCTACGAGCAGTACTTC,CASSQDFGDSYEQYF,TRBD1,TRBV4-3,.,TRBJ2-7
TGTGCCAGCAGCTTGACTGGGAGCGAGCAGTTCTTC,CASSLTGSEQFF,.,TRBV5-4,.,TRBJ2-1
TGTGCCAGCAGCTTAACGGGACTGCACACAGATACGCAGTATTTT,CASSLTGLHTDTQYF,.,TRBV7-2,.,TRBJ2-3
TGTGCCAGCAGAATGACAGGACTTTACTATGGCTACACCTTC,CASRMTGLYYGYTF,.,TRBV5-6,.,TRBJ1-2
TGTGCCAGCAGCCTGACACTGAACACTGAAGCTTTCTTT,CASSLTLNTEAFF,.,TRBV7-9,.,TRBJ1-1
TGTGCCAGCAGCTTAGCGGGGAGGGGACACAATCAGCCCCAGCATTTT,CASSLAGRGHNQPQHF,.,TRBV7-8,.,TRBJ1-5
TGTGCCATCAGTGTTGGGACTAGCGGGGGATACGAGCAGTACTTC,CAISVGTSGGYEQYF,TRBD2,TRBV10-3,once,TRBJ2-7
TGTGCCAGCTCACTTCCCGGGACAGAGTACAATGAGCAGTTCTTC,CASSLPGTEYNEQFF,TRBD1,TRBV18,.,TRBJ2-1
TGCGCCAGCAGCCGGGACAGGGGGAACTACAATGAGCAGTTCTTC,CASSRDRGNYNEQFF,TRBD1,TRBV5-1,.,TRBJ2-1
TGTGCCAGCAGCTTCCGGGACAGGGGCACCGGGGAGCTGTTTTTT,CASSFRDRGTGELFF,TRBD1,TRBV5-5,.,TRBJ2-2
TGTGCCAGTACCGAGTACCCGGGCACTGAAGCTTTCTTT,CASTEYPGTEAFF,.,TRBV19,.,TRBJ1-1
TGTGCCATCAGTAGCGGTACAGAGCCCTCGGGTGGCTACACCTTC,CAISSGTEPSGGYTF,.,TRBV10-3,.,TRBJ1-2
TGTGCCAGCAGTGTAAAAATACTAGCGAGGGATGGGGGCTACAATGAGCAGTTCTTC,CASSVKILARDGGYNEQFF,TRBD2,TRBV2,.,TRBJ2-1
TGTGCCAGCAGTGAAATGGCGGGGGGCCTTAAAGAGACCCAGTACTTC,CASSEMAGGLKETQYF,TRBD2,TRBV6-1,.,TRBJ2-5